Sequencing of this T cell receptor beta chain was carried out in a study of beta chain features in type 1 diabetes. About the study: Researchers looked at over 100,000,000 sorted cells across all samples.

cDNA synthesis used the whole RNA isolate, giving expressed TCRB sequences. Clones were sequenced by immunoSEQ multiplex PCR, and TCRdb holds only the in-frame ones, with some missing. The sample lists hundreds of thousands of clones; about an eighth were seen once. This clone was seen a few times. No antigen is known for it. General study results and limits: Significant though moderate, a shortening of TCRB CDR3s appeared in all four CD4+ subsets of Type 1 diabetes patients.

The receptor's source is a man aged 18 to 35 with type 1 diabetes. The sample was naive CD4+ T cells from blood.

CDR3 DNA sequence: TGTGCCAGTAGTCCGTTGAGCGGGAGAAATGAGCAGTTCTTC. It is translated as CASSPLSGRNEQFF. The V call is TRBV19, the J call TRBJ2-1; 8 bases are a match to TRBD2. The V gene's germline CDR1 is LNHDA and CDR2 SQIVND (reference sequence). The CDR3 is made up of 14 amino acids. The V gene end was trimmed by 5 bases and the J gene end by 7 bases; junction bases not matched to a gene: 7.